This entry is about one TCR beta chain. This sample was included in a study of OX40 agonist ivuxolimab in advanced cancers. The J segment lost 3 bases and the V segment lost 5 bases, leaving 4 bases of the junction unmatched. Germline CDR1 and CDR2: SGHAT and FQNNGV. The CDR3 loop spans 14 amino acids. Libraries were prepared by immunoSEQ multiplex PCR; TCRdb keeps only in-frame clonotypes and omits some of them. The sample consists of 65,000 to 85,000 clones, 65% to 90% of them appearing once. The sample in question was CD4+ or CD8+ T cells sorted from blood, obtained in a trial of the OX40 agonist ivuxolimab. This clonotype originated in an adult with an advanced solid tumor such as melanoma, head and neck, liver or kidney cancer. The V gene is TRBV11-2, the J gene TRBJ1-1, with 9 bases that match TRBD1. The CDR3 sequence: CASSVRTGDTEAFF. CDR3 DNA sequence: TGTGCCAGCAGCGTACGGACAGGGGACACTGAAGCTTTCTTT.